The clone carrying this T cell receptor (beta chain) showed up just once. Germline values: CDR1 SGHNT, CDR2 YYREEE (reference sequence). CDR3 length: 13 residues. Trimming removed 3 bases at V and 6 bases at J, with 10 bases between. The sample belongs to a study of T cell responses to AZD1222 COVID-19 vaccine. Libraries were prepared by immunoSEQ multiplex PCR; TCRdb keeps only in-frame clonotypes and omits some of them. This sample has 90,000 to 120,000 clones; approximately 90% occur once, and the top ten carry around 4.3%. This receptor was identified in an adult in good health. V gene TRBV5-4 combines with J gene TRBJ2-1; D gene ambiguous. The material was peripheral blood, obtained on day 0 of AZD1222 vaccination. The CDR3 reads CASSSQGGNEQFF. For the CDR3, the DNA is TGTGCCAGCAGCTCACAAGGTGGCAATGAGCAGTTCTTC.